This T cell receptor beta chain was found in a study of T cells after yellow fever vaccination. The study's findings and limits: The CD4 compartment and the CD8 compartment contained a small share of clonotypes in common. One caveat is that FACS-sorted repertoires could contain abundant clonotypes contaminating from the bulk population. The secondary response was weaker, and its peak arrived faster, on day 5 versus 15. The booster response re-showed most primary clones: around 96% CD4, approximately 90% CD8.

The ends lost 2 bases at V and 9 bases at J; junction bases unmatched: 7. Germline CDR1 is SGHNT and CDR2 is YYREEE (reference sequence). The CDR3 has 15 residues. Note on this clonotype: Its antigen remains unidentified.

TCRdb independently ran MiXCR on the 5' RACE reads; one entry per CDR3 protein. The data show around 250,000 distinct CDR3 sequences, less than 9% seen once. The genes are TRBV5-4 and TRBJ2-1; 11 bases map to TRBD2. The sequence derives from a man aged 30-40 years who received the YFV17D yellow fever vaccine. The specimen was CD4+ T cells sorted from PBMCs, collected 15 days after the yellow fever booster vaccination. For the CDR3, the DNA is TGTGCCAGCAGCTTACCACTAGCGGGAGTGGGTGAGCAGTTCTTC. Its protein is CASSLPLAGVGEQFF.